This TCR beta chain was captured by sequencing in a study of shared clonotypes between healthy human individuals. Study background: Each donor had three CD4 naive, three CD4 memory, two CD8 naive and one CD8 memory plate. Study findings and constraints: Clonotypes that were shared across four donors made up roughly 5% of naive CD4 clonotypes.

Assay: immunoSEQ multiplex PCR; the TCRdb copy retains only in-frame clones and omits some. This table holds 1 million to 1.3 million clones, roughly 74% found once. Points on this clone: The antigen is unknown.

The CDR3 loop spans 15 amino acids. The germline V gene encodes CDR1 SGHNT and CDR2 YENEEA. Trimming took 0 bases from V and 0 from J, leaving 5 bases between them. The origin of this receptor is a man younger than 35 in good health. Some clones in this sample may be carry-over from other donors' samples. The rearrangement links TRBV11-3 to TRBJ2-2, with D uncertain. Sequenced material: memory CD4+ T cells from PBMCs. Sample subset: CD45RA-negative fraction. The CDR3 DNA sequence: TGTGCCAGCAGCTTAGACAGCGCGAACACCGGGGAGCTGTTTTTT. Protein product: CASSLDSANTGELFF.